A selection of T cell receptor beta chains follows, all from one sample in a study of cytotoxic CD8 clonotypes in ibrutinib-treated CLL. TCRdb's copy holds only in-frame clones and misses some; the assay was immunoSEQ multiplex PCR. The sample records roughly 150,000 clones, more than 80% being singletons. The source was PBMCs, collected after 24 months of ibrutinib treatment. These receptors all stem from a human donor with chronic lymphocytic leukemia. Both conserved end residues are part of each CDR3. A D gene is named only where the DNA matches it firmly. Rows give clone size only sometimes, using once, few, many, or a class for an expanded clone.

d_call: .; clone_size: .; j_call: TRBJ2-1; v_call: TRBV19; cdr3_nt: TGTGCCAGTAGTATCAGGGGCCTGGATGAGCAGTTCTTC; cdr3_aa: CASSIRGLDEQFF
d_call: .; clone_size: .; j_call: TRBJ2-1; v_call: TRBV28; cdr3_nt: TGTGCCAGCAGTTTTCCGGGTCGGAATGAGCAGTTCTTC; cdr3_aa: CASSFPGRNEQFF
d_call: .; clone_size: .; j_call: TRBJ2-1; v_call: TRBV5-1; cdr3_nt: TGCGCCAGCAGCCTGGCGGGTTTTGAGCAGTTCTTC; cdr3_aa: CASSLAGFEQFF
d_call: TRBD1; clone_size: .; j_call: TRBJ2-3; v_call: TRBV19; cdr3_nt: TGTGCCAGTAGTAGGGACAGGGGTTTGACGACAGATACGCAGTATTTT; cdr3_aa: CASSRDRGLTTDTQYF
d_call: .; clone_size: .; j_call: TRBJ2-7; v_call: TRBV7-3; cdr3_nt: TGTGCCAGCAGCTCCCTCGGAGGGGGGGCCAAGGAGTACGAGCAGTACTTC; cdr3_aa: CASSSLGGGAKEYEQYF
d_call: .; clone_size: few; j_call: TRBJ1-5; v_call: TRBV18; cdr3_nt: TGTGCCAGCTCACCGGTTCTACGACAGCCCCAGCATTTT; cdr3_aa: CASSPVLRQPQHF
d_call: .; clone_size: .; j_call: TRBJ2-5; v_call: TRBV7-2; cdr3_nt: TGTGCCAGCAGCTTAAGAGGGGCCGGTAGGGAGACCCAGTACTTC; cdr3_aa: CASSLRGAGRETQYF
d_call: TRBD1; clone_size: once; j_call: TRBJ1-1; v_call: TRBV5-1; cdr3_nt: TGCGCCAGCAGCTTGGCCAGTTGGACAGGGGGCACTGAAGCTTTCTTT; cdr3_aa: CASSLASWTGGTEAFF
d_call: TRBD1; clone_size: .; j_call: TRBJ2-4; v_call: TRBV7-2; cdr3_nt: TGTGCCAGCAGCCGGACAGGGAAGGACATTCAGTACTTC; cdr3_aa: CASSRTGKDIQYF
d_call: TRBD1; clone_size: .; j_call: TRBJ1-1; v_call: TRBV15; cdr3_nt: TGTGCCACCAGCAGAGATTTGGCAGGGGGTCGGAACACTGAAGCTTTCTTT; cdr3_aa: CATSRDLAGGRNTEAFF
d_call: TRBD2; clone_size: .; j_call: TRBJ2-1; v_call: TRBV4-3; cdr3_nt: TGCGCCAGCAGCCATGGACTAGATCTCTCCAATGAGCAGTTCTTC; cdr3_aa: CASSHGLDLSNEQFF
d_call: TRBD2; clone_size: .; j_call: TRBJ2-3; v_call: TRBV7-8; cdr3_nt: TGTGCCAGCAGCCGCCTCGGGCGGGGGGGCACGAATACGCAGTATTTT; cdr3_aa: CASSRLGRGGTNTQYF
d_call: .; clone_size: .; j_call: TRBJ1-3; v_call: TRBV29-1; cdr3_nt: TGCAGCGTTGGAGAAGGGGGTTCTGGAAACACCATATATTTT; cdr3_aa: CSVGEGGSGNTIYF
d_call: .; clone_size: .; j_call: TRBJ1-2; v_call: TRBV15; cdr3_nt: TGTGCCACCAGCAGAGGGCGAAGACAGGAATCAACCTATGGCTACACCTTC; cdr3_aa: CATSRGRRQESTYGYTF
d_call: TRBD1; clone_size: once; j_call: TRBJ1-2; v_call: TRBV6-6; cdr3_nt: TGTGCCAGCAGTAGGACAGGGTATAACTATGGCTACACCTTC; cdr3_aa: CASSRTGYNYGYTF
d_call: TRBD2; clone_size: .; j_call: TRBJ2-1; v_call: TRBV18; cdr3_nt: TGTGCCAGCTCACCGGGACTAGCGGTGACTAATGAGCAGTTCTTC; cdr3_aa: CASSPGLAVTNEQFF
d_call: TRBD1; clone_size: .; j_call: TRBJ1-2; v_call: TRBV19; cdr3_nt: TGTGCCAGTAGTTTCGGACAGGGGAGGGACTACAACTATGGCTACACCTTC; cdr3_aa: CASSFGQGRDYNYGYTF
d_call: TRBD1; clone_size: .; j_call: TRBJ1-5; v_call: TRBV11-3; cdr3_nt: TGTGCCAGCAGCTCCGTCGTACAGGGGGCGGGCAATCAGCCCCAGCATTTT; cdr3_aa: CASSSVVQGAGNQPQHF
d_call: .; clone_size: few; j_call: TRBJ1-3; v_call: TRBV4-3; cdr3_nt: TGCGCCAGCAGCCAGGTTTCTGGAAACACCATATATTTT; cdr3_aa: CASSQVSGNTIYF
d_call: TRBD2; clone_size: .; j_call: TRBJ2-5; v_call: TRBV9; cdr3_nt: TGTGCCAGCAGCATAACTAGCGGGAGGGTGCTTGAGACCCAGTACTTC; cdr3_aa: CASSITSGRVLETQYF
d_call: .; clone_size: .; j_call: TRBJ2-1; v_call: TRBV7-9; cdr3_nt: TGTGCCAGCTCCTGGGCCGAGAGCTCCTACAATGAGCAGTTCTTC; cdr3_aa: CASSWAESSYNEQFF
d_call: .; clone_size: .; j_call: TRBJ1-5; v_call: TRBV9; cdr3_nt: TGTGCCAGCAGCGTAGGCAAAGGGGAGGGTCAGCCCCAGCATTTT; cdr3_aa: CASSVGKGEGQPQHF
d_call: .; clone_size: .; j_call: TRBJ1-5; v_call: TRBV15; cdr3_nt: TGTGCCACCAGCATCAGGAGCAATCAGCCCCAGCATTTT; cdr3_aa: CATSIRSNQPQHF
d_call: .; clone_size: .; j_call: TRBJ2-6; v_call: TRBV19; cdr3_nt: TGTGCCAGTAGGGAGAGCTCTGGGGCCAACGTCCTGACTTTC; cdr3_aa: CASRESSGANVLTF
d_call: .; clone_size: .; j_call: TRBJ1-6; v_call: TRBV5-1; cdr3_nt: TGCGCCAGCAGCTTGGTACCTTTCGGGGGGAGCTCCTATAATTCACCCCTCCACTTT; cdr3_aa: CASSLVPFGGSSYNSPLHF
d_call: .; clone_size: .; j_call: TRBJ1-1; v_call: TRBV7-9; cdr3_nt: TGTGCCAGCAGCCAGCCAAAGGGGTTTGTGGGGCGGCACACTGAAGCTTTCTTT; cdr3_aa: CASSQPKGFVGRHTEAFF
d_call: .; clone_size: few; j_call: TRBJ2-7; v_call: TRBV19; cdr3_nt: TGTGCCAGTACCCTTGGGGCAGGGGCCTACGAGCAGTACTTC; cdr3_aa: CASTLGAGAYEQYF
d_call: .; clone_size: .; j_call: TRBJ1-1; v_call: TRBV7-9; cdr3_nt: TGTGCCAGCAGCCTGGGGGGATTTGCCCTTGAAGCTTTCTTT; cdr3_aa: CASSLGGFALEAFF
d_call: .; clone_size: .; j_call: TRBJ1-3; v_call: TRBV30; cdr3_nt: TGTGCCTGGAGCCGGGGGGTGTCGGGAAACACCATATATTTT; cdr3_aa: CAWSRGVSGNTIYF
d_call: TRBD1; clone_size: .; j_call: TRBJ1-5; v_call: TRBV18; cdr3_nt: TGTGCCAGCTCACCACTCGGGACAGCTAATAGCAATCAGCCCCAGCATTTT; cdr3_aa: CASSPLGTANSNQPQHF
d_call: .; clone_size: few; j_call: TRBJ1-1; v_call: TRBV13; cdr3_nt: TGTGCCAGCAGCTTGGTTACGAAGCTTTTCTTT; cdr3_aa: CASSLVTKLFF